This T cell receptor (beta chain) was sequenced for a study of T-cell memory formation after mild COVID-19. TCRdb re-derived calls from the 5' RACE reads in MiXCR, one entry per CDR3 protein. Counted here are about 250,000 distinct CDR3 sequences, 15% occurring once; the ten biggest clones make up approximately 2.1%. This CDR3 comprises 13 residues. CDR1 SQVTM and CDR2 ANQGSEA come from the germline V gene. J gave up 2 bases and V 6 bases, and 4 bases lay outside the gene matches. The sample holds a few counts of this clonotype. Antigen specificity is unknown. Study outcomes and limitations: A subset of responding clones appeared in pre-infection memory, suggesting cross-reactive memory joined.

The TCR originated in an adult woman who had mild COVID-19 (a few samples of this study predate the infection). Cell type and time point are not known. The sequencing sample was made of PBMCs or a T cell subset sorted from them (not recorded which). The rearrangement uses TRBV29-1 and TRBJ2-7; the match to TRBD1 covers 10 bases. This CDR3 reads CSVKDRGPYEQYF. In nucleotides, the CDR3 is TGCAGCGTCAAAGACAGGGGGCCCTACGAGCAGTACTTC.